The clone carrying this TCR beta chain is medium-sized by share. TCRdb passed the PCR reads through MiXCR, listing each CDR3 protein once. The sample holds about 10,000 distinct CDR3 sequences, 28% seen once. The data stem from a study of immune characterization of retroperitoneal liposarcoma. V was pared by 1 base and J by 0 bases, with 5 bases between. This CDR3 has 14 amino acids. The V and J genes are TRBV12-3 or TRBV12-4 and TRBJ2-3; D ambiguous. This clonotype was obtained from a male donor with retroperitoneal liposarcoma. Input material: tumor tissue. The DNA of the CDR3 is TGTGCCAGCAGTTTAGAGGCTAGCACAGATACGCAGTATTTT. Encoded protein: CASSLEASTDTQYF.